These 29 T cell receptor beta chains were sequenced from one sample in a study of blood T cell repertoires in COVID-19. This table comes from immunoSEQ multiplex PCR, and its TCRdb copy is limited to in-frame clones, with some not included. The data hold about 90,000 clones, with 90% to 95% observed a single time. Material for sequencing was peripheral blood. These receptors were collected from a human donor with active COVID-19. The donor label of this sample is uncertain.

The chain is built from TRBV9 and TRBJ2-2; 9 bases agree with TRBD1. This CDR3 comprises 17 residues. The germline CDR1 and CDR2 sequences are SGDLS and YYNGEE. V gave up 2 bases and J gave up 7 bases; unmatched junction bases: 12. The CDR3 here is CASSVRDRVLFGGELFF. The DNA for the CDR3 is TGTGCCAGCAGCGTTAGGGACAGGGTTTTGTTTGGCGGGGAGCTGTTTTTT. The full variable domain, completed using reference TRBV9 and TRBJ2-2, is DSGVTQTPKHLITATGQRVTLRCSPRSGDLSVYWYQQSLDQGLQFLIQYYNGEERAKGNILERFSAQQFPDLHSELNLSSLELGDSALYFCASSVRDRVLFGGELFFGEGSRLTVL.

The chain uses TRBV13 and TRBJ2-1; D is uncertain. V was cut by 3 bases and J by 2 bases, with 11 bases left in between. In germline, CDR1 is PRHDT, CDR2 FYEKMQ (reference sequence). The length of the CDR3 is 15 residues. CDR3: CASSFPDSPYNEQFF. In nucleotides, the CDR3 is TGTGCCAGCAGCTTTCCCGACTCTCCCTACAATGAGCAGTTCTTC.

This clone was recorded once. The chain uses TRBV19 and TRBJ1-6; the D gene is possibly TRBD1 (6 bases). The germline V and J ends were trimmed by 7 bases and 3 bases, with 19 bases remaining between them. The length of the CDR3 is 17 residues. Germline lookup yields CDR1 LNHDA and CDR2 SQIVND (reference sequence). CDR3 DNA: TGTGCCAGTACCGACAGGAGAGGGGGTGACTATAATTCACCCCTCCACTTT. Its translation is CASTDRRGGDYNSPLHF. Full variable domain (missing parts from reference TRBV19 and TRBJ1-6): DGGITQSPKYLFRKEGQNVTLSCEQNLNHDAMYWYRQDPGQGLRLIYYSQIVNDFQKGDIAEGYSVSREKKESFPLTVTSAQKNPTAFYLCASTDRRGGDYNSPLHFGNGTRLTVT.

The CDR3: CASSQAYRGRTEAFF. CDR3 in DNA: TGCGCCAGCAGCCAAGCCTACAGGGGAAGGACTGAAGCTTTCTTT. This chain joins TRBV4-1 and TRBJ1-1, with 7 bases fitting TRBD1. Germline V gene data show CDR1 as MGHRA and CDR2 as YSYEKL. The ends lost 1 base at V and 5 bases at J; junction bases unmatched: 7. The CDR3 runs to 15 residues.

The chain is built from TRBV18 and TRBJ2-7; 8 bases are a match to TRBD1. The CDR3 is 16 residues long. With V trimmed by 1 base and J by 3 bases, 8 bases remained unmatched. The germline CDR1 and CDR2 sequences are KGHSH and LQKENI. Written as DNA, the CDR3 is TGTGCCAGCTCACCACTGTCAGGGGGCTTAGACTACGAGCAGTACTTC. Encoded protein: CASSPLSGGLDYEQYF.

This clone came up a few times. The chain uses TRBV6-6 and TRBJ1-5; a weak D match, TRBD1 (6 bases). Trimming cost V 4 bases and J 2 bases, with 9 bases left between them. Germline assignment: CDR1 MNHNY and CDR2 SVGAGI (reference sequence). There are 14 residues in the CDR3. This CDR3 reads CASSLQGGNQPQHF. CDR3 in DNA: TGTGCCAGCAGTTTACAGGGTGGCAATCAGCCCCAGCATTTT.

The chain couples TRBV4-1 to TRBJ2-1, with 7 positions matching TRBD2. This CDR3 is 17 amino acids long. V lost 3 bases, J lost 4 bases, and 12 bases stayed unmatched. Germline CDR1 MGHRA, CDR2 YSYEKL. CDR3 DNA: TGCGCCAGCAGCCATTCCCTTGGGAGGGACCCATACAATGAGCAGTTCTTC. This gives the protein CASSHSLGRDPYNEQFF.

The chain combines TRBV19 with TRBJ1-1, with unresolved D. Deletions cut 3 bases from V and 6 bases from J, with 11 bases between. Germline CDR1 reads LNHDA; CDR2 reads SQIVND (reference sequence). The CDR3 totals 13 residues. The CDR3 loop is CASSIRPGSEAFF. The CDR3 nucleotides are TGTGCCAGTAGTATCAGACCGGGATCTGAAGCTTTCTTT.

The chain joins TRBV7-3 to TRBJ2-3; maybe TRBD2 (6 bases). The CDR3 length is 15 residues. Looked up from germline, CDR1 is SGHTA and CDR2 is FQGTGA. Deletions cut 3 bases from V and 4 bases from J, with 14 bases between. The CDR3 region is CASSFTGGESDTQYF. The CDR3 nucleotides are TGTGCCAGCAGCTTCACCGGCGGGGAGTCAGATACGCAGTATTTT.

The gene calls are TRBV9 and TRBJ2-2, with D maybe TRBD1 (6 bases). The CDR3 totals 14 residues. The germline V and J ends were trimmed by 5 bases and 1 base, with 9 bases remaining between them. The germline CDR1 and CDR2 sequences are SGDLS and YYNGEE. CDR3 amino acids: CASRRTVNTGELFF. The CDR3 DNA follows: TGTGCCAGCAGAAGGACAGTGAACACCGGGGAGCTGTTTTTT.

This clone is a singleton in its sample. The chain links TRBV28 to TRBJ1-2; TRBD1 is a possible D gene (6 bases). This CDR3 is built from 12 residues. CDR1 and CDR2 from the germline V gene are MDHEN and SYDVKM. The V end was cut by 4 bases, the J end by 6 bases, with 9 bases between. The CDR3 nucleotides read TGTGCCAGCAGTTGGACAGTGAATGGCTACACCTTC. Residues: CASSWTVNGYTF.

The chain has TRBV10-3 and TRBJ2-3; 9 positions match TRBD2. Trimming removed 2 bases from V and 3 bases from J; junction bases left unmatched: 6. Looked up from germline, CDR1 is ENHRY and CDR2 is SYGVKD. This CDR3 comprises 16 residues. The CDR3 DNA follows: TGTGCCATCAGTGAGAGCCCTAGCGGGGAAACAGATACGCAGTATTTT. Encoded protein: CAISESPSGETDTQYF.

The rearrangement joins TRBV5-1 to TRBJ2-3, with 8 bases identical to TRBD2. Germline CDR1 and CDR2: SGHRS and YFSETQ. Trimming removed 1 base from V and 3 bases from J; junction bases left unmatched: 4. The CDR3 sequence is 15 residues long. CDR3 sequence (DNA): TGCGCCAGCAGCTTGTCCAGCGGGGGAACAGATACGCAGTATTTT. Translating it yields CASSLSSGGTDTQYF.

For the CDR3, the DNA is TGTGCCAGCAGTCCCTCAGGTGTAGCCAAAAACATTCAGTACTTC. Its translation: CASSPSGVAKNIQYF. This chain joins TRBV28 and TRBJ2-4, with D hard to call. CDR1 is MDHEN and CDR2 is SYDVKM in the germline V gene. The CDR3 contains 15 residues. The V end lost 5 bases, the J end lost 0 bases, and 11 bases lay between the germline ends.

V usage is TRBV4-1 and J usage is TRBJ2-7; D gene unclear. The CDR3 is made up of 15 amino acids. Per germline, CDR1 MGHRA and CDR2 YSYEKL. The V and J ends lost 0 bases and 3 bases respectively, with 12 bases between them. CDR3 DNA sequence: TGCGCCAGCAGCCAAGACACCGAAGGAGACTACGAGCAGTACTTC. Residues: CASSQDTEGDYEQYF.

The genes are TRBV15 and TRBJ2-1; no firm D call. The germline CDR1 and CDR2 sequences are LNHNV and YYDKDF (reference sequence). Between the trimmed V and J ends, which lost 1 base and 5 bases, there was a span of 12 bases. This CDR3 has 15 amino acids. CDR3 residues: CATSRVDLLHNEQFF. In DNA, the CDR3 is TGTGCCACCAGCAGAGTCGACTTGCTTCACAATGAGCAGTTCTTC.

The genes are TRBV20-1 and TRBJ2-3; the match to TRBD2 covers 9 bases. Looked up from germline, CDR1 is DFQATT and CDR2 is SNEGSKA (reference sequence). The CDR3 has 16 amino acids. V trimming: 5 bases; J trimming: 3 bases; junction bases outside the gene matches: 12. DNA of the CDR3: TGCAGTGCTGGTGGGGGCCTAGCGGGGCTGACAGATACGCAGTATTTT. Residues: CSAGGGLAGLTDTQYF.

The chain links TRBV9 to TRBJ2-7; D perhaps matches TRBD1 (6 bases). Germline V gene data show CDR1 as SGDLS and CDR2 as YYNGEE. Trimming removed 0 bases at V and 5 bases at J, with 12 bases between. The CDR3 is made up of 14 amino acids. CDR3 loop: CASSVGQGFDEQYF. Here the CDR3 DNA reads TGTGCCAGCAGCGTAGGTCAGGGGTTTGACGAGCAGTACTTC.

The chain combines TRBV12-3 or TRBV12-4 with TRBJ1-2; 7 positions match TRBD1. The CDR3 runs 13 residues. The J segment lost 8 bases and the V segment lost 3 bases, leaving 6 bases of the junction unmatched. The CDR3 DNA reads TGTGCCAGCAGTTTCGGACAGGCCAGGGGCTACACCTTC. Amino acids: CASSFGQARGYTF.

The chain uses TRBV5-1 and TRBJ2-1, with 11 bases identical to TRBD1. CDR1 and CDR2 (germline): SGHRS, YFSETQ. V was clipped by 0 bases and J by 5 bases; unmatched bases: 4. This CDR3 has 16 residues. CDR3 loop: CASSLDPGQGDNEQFF. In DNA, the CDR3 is TGCGCCAGCAGCTTGGATCCGGGACAGGGGGACAATGAGCAGTTCTTC.

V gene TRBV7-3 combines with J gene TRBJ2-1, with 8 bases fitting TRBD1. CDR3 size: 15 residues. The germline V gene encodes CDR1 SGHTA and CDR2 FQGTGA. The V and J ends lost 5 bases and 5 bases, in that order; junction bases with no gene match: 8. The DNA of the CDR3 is TGTGCCAGCAGCGCTCCGGGACAGGCTCACAATGAGCAGTTCTTC. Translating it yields CASSAPGQAHNEQFF.

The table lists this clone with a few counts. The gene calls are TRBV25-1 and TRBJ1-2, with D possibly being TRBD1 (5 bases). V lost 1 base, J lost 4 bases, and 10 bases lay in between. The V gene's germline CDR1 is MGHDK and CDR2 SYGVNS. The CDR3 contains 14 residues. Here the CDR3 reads CASSEFRGSYGYTF. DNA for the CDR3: TGTGCCAGCAGTGAATTTCGGGGGAGCTATGGCTACACCTTC.

The CDR3 nucleotides read TGTGCCAGTAGTATAGATCACGGTGAAAAACTGTTTTTT. Protein: CASSIDHGEKLFF. The chain couples TRBV19 to TRBJ1-4; D is unclear. This CDR3 has 13 amino acids. Looked up from germline, CDR1 is LNHDA and CDR2 is SQIVND (reference sequence). The V gene lost 0 bases and the J gene lost 7 bases, with 6 bases spanning the gap.

The DNA for the CDR3 is TGTGCCAGCAGAGCCAACACTGAAGCTTTCTTT. This sequence encodes CASRANTEAFF. This chain connects TRBV28 to TRBJ1-1; no clear D gene. The CDR3 covers 11 residues. Germline CDR1 and CDR2: MDHEN and SYDVKM. The V gene lost 6 bases and the J gene lost 2 bases, with 4 bases spanning the gap.

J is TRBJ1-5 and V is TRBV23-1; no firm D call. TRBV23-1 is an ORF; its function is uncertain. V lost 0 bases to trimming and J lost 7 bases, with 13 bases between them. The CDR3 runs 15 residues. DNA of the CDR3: TGCGCCAGCAGTCAATCGGGAGGGATCGACCAGCCCCAGCATTTT. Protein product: CASSQSGGIDQPQHF.

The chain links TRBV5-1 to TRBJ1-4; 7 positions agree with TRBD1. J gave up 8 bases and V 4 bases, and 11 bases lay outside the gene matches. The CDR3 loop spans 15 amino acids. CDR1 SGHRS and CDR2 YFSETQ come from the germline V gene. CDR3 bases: TGCGCCAGCAGCGATTCGACAGGGTTAGGGGAAAAACTGTTTTTT. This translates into CASSDSTGLGEKLFF.

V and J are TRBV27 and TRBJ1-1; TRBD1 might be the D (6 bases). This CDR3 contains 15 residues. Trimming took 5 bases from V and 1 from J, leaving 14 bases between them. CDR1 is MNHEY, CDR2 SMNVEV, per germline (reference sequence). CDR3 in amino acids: CASSTPGQSNTEAFF. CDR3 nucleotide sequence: TGTGCCAGCAGTACACCGGGACAATCGAACACTGAAGCTTTCTTT.

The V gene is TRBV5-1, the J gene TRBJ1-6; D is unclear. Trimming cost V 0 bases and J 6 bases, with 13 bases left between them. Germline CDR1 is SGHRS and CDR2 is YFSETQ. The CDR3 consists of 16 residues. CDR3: CASSLDTRGGNSPLHF. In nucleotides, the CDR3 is TGCGCCAGCAGCTTGGATACGCGGGGAGGTAATTCACCCCTCCACTTT.

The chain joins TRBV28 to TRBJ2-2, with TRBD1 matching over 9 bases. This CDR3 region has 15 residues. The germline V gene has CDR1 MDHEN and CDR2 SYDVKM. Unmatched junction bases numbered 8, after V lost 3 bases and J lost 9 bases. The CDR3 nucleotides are TGTGCCAGCAGTTTTTCTTGGGACAGGGCGAGGGAGCTGTTTTTT. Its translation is CASSFSWDRARELFF.